The TCR beta chain under discussion was sequenced for a study of blood T cell repertoires in COVID-19. Study at large: Sites in the United States, Italy and Spain provided acute and convalescent COVID-19 samples. T cells, B-cell-depleted T cells, or PBMCs provided the cDNA or gDNA that served as material.

The CDR3 extends over 18 amino acids. CDR1 LNHDA and CDR2 SQIVND come from the germline V gene (reference sequence). Losses at the gene ends were 0 bases for V and 4 bases for J; bases not matched to a gene: 11. As handled by the study authors: The assay estimated nucleated cells by amplifying reference gene primers. The protocol was immunoSEQ multiplex PCR, while the TCRdb copy is restricted to in-frame clones and leaves out a portion. V and J calls and clone size are as listed in that table; D and trimming were resolved from the DNA. The sample has approximately 170,000 clones, roughly 80% seen once.

Sequencing was done on a sample of peripheral blood. This chain connects TRBV19 to TRBJ1-2, with 10 nucleotides matching TRBD1. This TCR was sampled from a human donor with acute or convalescent COVID-19. The donor label of this sample is uncertain. The CDR3 loop is CASSIETGQGIWSYGYTF. CDR3 coding DNA: TGTGCCAGTAGTATAGAAACGGGACAGGGGATTTGGAGCTATGGCTACACCTTC.